Listed below are T cell receptor beta chains from one sample, sequenced in a study of post-analysis software for immune sequencing data. Each CDR3 protein is one row after TCRdb ran MiXCR on the PCR reads. The data hold over 250,000 distinct CDR3 sequences, with 35% to 45% observed a single time. Sequenced input: blood. Every receptor here comes from a girl aged 10 to 17 with multiple sclerosis. Both conserved end residues are part of each CDR3. The D gene is left open where the match is weak. Some rows have no size entry. The others give once, few or many, or a class for an expanded clone.

. TRBJ2-3 TRBV12-3/TRBV12-4 many CASTPGGSTDTQYF TGTGCCAGCACCCCTGGCGGTAGCACAGATACGCAGTATTTT
. TRBJ1-1 TRBV6-5 few CASSYAGWTEAFF TGTGCCAGCAGTTACGCAGGGTGGACTGAAGCTTTCTTT
TRBD1 TRBJ2-7 TRBV12-3/TRBV12-4 . CASRRQGASYEQYF TGTGCCAGCAGACGACAGGGGGCGTCCTACGAGCAGTACTTC
. TRBJ1-2 TRBV10-3 . CAIHGEVVYGYTF TGTGCCATCCATGGGGAAGTGGTCTATGGCTACACCTTC
. TRBJ1-1 TRBV6-2/TRBV6-3 few CASSYSGPRSTEAFF TGTGCCAGCAGTTACTCAGGGCCGCGAAGCACTGAAGCTTTCTTT
. TRBJ2-3 TRBV5-4 many CASSPYVRGWVDTQYF TGTGCCAGCAGCCCCTATGTGAGGGGGTGGGTAGATACGCAGTATTTT
TRBD2 TRBJ2-7 TRBV5-1 . CASSFDGTMGRGGQDF TGCGCCAGCAGCTTCGACGGGACTATGGGACGCGGCGGGCAGGACTTC
TRBD1 TRBJ2-5 TRBV20-1 many CSARPGTGVETQYF TGCAGTGCTAGACCTGGGACAGGCGTGGAGACCCAGTACTTC
. TRBJ1-5 TRBV12-3/TRBV12-4 . CASRAKGNQPQHF TGTGCCAGCAGGGCGAAGGGGAACCAGCCCCAGCATTTT
TRBD1 TRBJ1-6 TRBV6-5 many CASSYSGTASPYNSPLHF TGTGCCAGCAGTTACTCCGGGACAGCGTCACCCTATAATTCACCCCTCCACTTT
TRBD1 TRBJ1-4 TRBV5-1 many CASSLGDRATEKLFF TGCGCCAGCAGCTTGGGCGACAGGGCCACTGAAAAACTGTTTTTT
TRBD1 TRBJ2-7 TRBV7-8 many CASSWGQGLSEQYF TGTGCCAGCAGCTGGGGACAGGGGTTGAGCGAGCAGTACTTC
TRBD2 TRBJ2-2 TRBV29-1 few CSVEGGTGELFF TGCAGCGTTGAGGGGGGGACCGGGGAGCTGTTTTTT
TRBD2 TRBJ2-1 TRBV7-3 . CASSTRTSGYNEQFF TGTGCCAGCAGCACCCGGACTAGCGGCTACAATGAGCAGTTCTTC
TRBD1 TRBJ2-4 TRBV6-5 many CASSYGQGSKNIQYF TGTGCCAGCAGTTACGGACAGGGATCCAAAAACATTCAGTACTTC
TRBD1 TRBJ2-7 TRBV13 many CASGRQGAEEQYF TGTGCCAGCGGTCGGCAGGGGGCGGAAGAGCAGTACTTC